The present TCR beta chain was sequenced within a study of cytomegalovirus exposure and HLA in healthy donors. Study-wide points: Reportedly, fewer N-insertions than the roughly 690-donor mean appeared in an Asian-associated ancestry cluster in a later analysis. The presence/absence work took it that sequencing depth was about the same across donors. It was confirmed in vitro that a few of the CMV-associated chains were specific for CMV antigens.

The length of the CDR3 is 17 residues. In germline, CDR1 is PRHDT, CDR2 FYEKMQ (reference sequence). Researchers ran the PCR with 60 Vbeta and 13 Jbeta primers. Sequencing was performed with immunoSEQ multiplex PCR; in TCRdb, only in-frame clones are kept and a portion is missing. Of 150,000 or so clones in the sample, roughly 84% were seen once. This clone occurred once. Its antigen is not known. V is TRBV13 and J is TRBJ2-5, with D maybe TRBD2 (5 bases). The end of the DNA is better explained by TRBJ2-7, so the J call may be wrong. The TCR comes from a male donor in good health and CMV-seronegative. Sequencing was done on a sample of PBMCs. Here the CDR3 reads CASSPQVGEWPNYEQYF. The CDR3 DNA reads TGTGCCAGCAGCCCCCAGGTGGGAGAGTGGCCTAACTACGAGCAGTACTTC.